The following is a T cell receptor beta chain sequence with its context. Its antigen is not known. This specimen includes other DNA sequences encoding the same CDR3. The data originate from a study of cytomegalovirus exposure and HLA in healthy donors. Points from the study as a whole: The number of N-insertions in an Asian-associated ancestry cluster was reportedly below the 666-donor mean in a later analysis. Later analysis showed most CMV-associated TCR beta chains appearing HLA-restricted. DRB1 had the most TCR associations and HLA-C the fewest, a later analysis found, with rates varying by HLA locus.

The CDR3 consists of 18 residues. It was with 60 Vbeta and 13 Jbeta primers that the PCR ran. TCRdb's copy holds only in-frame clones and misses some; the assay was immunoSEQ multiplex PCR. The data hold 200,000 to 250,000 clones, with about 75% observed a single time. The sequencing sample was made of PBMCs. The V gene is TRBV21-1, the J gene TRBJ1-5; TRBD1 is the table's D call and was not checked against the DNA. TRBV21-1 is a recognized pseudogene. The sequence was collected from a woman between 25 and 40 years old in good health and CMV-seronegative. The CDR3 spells CASSKEGDRGPPTRPQHF. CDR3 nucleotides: TGTGCCAGCAGCAAAGAAGGGGACAGGGGACCCCCGACCCGGCCCCAGCATTTT.